The 32 T cell receptor beta chains below all came from one sample that was sequenced in a study of blood T cells in healthy people across ages. Sample-barcoded 5' priming and a J-beta primer mix drove a second PCR of about 6 to 11 cycles. Via MiXCR, TCRdb re-called the 5' RACE reads, giving one row per CDR3 protein. The repertoire has some 700,000 distinct CDR3 sequences, about 42% of them found once; the top ten carry 20% to 25%. The sample was blood. All receptors derive from a woman in her fifties or sixties in good health.

The rearrangement joins TRBV10-1 to TRBJ2-6, with D tentatively TRBD1 (6 bases). The CDR3 sequence is 15 residues long. Germline V gene sequence: CDR1 WNHNN, CDR2 SYGVQD (reference sequence). The V end lost 8 bases, the J end lost 1 base, and 12 bases lay between the germline ends. CDR3 protein: CASGKGGSGANVLTF. DNA for the CDR3: TGCGCCAGCGGTAAAGGGGGTTCTGGGGCCAACGTCCTGACTTTC.

This clonotype appeared once. J is TRBJ2-5 and V is TRBV7-3; D uncertain. The DNA end is more similar to TRBJ2-7, so the J call may be wrong. Germline CDR1 is SGHTA and CDR2 is FQGTGA. CDR3 length: 13 amino acids. Here the CDR3 reads CASSVDWASEQYF. DNA for the CDR3: TGTGCCAGCAGCGTAGACTGGGCCTCCGAGCAGTACTTC.

V usage is TRBV3-1 and J usage is TRBJ1-2; D is uncertain. The CDR3 totals 14 residues. The ends were cut back, 1 base at V and 4 bases at J, with 10 bases in the middle. Per germline, CDR1 LGHDT and CDR2 YNNKEL (reference sequence). This CDR3 is CASSQGPGFYGYTF. CDR3 bases: TGTGCCAGCAGCCAAGGGCCGGGATTCTATGGCTACACCTTC. The full variable domain, its missing parts supplied by reference TRBV3-1 and TRBJ1-2, is DTAVSQTPKYLVTQMGNDKSIKCEQNLGHDTMYWYKQDSKKFLKIMFSYNNKELIINETVPNRFSPKSPDKAHLNLHINSLELGDSAVYFCASSQGPGFYGYTFGSGTRLTVV.

This clonotype was detected only a few times. The chain employs TRBV27 and TRBJ2-7; 11 bases are shared with TRBD2. V was pared by 2 bases and J by 4 bases, with 4 bases of the junction left unmatched. This CDR3 is 15 amino acids long. Germline CDR1 is MNHEY and CDR2 is SMNVEV (reference sequence). The CDR3 region has the DNA TGTGCCAGCAGTTTAGGGACTAGCGGAGTTTACGAGCAGTACTTC. Protein: CASSLGTSGVYEQYF.

This clonotype was seen a few times. This chain uses TRBV20-1 with TRBJ2-7, with D tentatively TRBD2 (5 bases). The V end lost 3 bases, the J end lost 0 bases, and 12 bases lay between the germline ends. The CDR3 extends over 14 amino acids. Looked up from germline, CDR1 is DFQATT and CDR2 is SNEGSKA (reference sequence). The CDR3 sequence is CSASWASRSYEQYF. CDR3 in DNA: TGCAGTGCTAGTTGGGCTAGCCGCTCCTACGAGCAGTACTTC.

The chain recombines TRBV6-5 with TRBJ1-1; tentatively, D is TRBD1 (6 bases). In germline, CDR1 is MNHEY, CDR2 SVGAGI. With 5 bases removed from V and 4 bases from J, the gap between germline ends came to 14 bases. This CDR3 contains 14 residues. The CDR3, as DNA: TGTGCCAGCAGTCGGAAACAGGGAGGCACTGAAGCTTTCTTT. Translation gives CASSRKQGGTEAFF.

This clonotype was seen a handful of times. The chain has TRBV18 and TRBJ1-1, with D unclear. CDR1 and CDR2 (germline): KGHSH, LQKENI. This CDR3 has 13 amino acids. The V and J ends lost 3 bases and 6 bases respectively, with 11 bases between them. Written as DNA, the CDR3 is TGTGCCAGCTCACCGAGCCATGGCGCTGAAGCTTTCTTT. Amino acid sequence: CASSPSHGAEAFF.

As for this clonotype: A clone one base away is much larger, so this may be a read error. The CDR3 bases are TGTGCCAACAGCTTAACACCGGGATTACAAGAGACCCAGTACTTC. It translates to CANSLTPGLQETQYF. The rearrangement uses TRBV7-2 and TRBJ2-5, with D possibly matching TRBD2 (5 bases). This CDR3 contains 15 residues. CDR1 is SGHTA and CDR2 is FQGNSA in the germline V gene.

In this sample, this clonotype turned up a few times. The chain couples TRBV5-1 to TRBJ2-1; 11 bases line up with TRBD2. The germline V gene has CDR1 SGHRS and CDR2 YFSETQ. J was trimmed by 5 bases and V by 1 base; bases with no gene match: 5. This CDR3 has 16 amino acids. CDR3 DNA sequence: TGCGCCAGCAGCTTGTCGCCTAGCGGGAGGAACAATGAGCAGTTCTTC. The encoded protein is CASSLSPSGRNNEQFF.

This chain connects TRBV28 to TRBJ1-2, with a tentative D call TRBD1 (6 bases). Germline V gives CDR1 MDHEN, CDR2 SYDVKM. Trimming left V 3 bases short and J 4 bases short, with 15 bases between. The CDR3 spans 15 residues. CDR3 in amino acids: CASSFPQGLGYGYTF. The CDR3 coding sequence is TGTGCCAGCAGTTTCCCACAGGGACTTGGCTATGGCTACACCTTC.

Many counts were recorded for this clonotype. The CDR3 reads CAISESGGGEYF. CDR3 in DNA: TGTGCCATCAGTGAGTCGGGAGGGGGCGAGTATTTT. The V gene is TRBV10-3, the J gene TRBJ2-3; D is tentatively TRBD1 or TRBD2 (7 bases each). The CDR3 runs to 12 residues. Germline assignment: CDR1 ENHRY and CDR2 SYGVKD. V gave up 0 bases and J gave up 13 bases, with 11 bases separating them.

This clonotype was recorded many times. V usage is TRBV11-2 and J usage is TRBJ2-1, with 8 bases identical to TRBD2. The CDR3 sequence is 15 residues long. Germline CDR1 reads SGHAT; CDR2 reads FQNNGV. The V and J ends lost 5 bases and 4 bases, in that order; junction bases with no gene match: 7. This chain's CDR3 is CASSPSAGGYNEQFF. DNA for the CDR3: TGTGCCAGCAGCCCTTCGGCGGGGGGATACAATGAGCAGTTCTTC.

This clonotype was counted only a few times. The V gene is TRBV20-1, the J gene TRBJ2-3; the D gene is possibly TRBD1 (5 bases). The length of the CDR3 is 15 residues. Trimming took 0 bases from V and 0 from J, leaving 10 bases between them. Per germline, CDR1 DFQATT and CDR2 SNEGSKA (reference sequence). Written as DNA, the CDR3 is TGCAGTGCTAGAGATCCGAGACAGAGCACAGATACGCAGTATTTT. It encodes CSARDPRQSTDTQYF.

V and J are TRBV25-1 and TRBJ2-7; D ambiguous. The J call may be incorrect, as the DNA end agrees better with TRBJ2-4. The CDR3 runs 13 residues. From germline, CDR1 is MGHDK and CDR2 SYGVNS. As DNA, the CDR3 is TGTGCCAGCAGTGAGGGTATTTGGAACATTCAGTACTTC. Translation: CASSEGIWNIQYF.

The V gene is TRBV4-2, the J gene TRBJ2-5; a possible D gene is TRBD1 (7 bases). The CDR3 has 15 amino acids. Germline V CDR1 and CDR2: LGHNA, YNFKEQ. Trimming took 6 bases from V and 5 from J, leaving 19 bases between them. In DNA form, the CDR3 reads TGTGCCAGCAGGCCCCTGGCAGGGGGAGGCGAGACCCAGTACTTC. Protein sequence: CASRPLAGGGETQYF.

This clonotype has a count of ten or more. This may stem from a read error, because a much larger clone lies one nucleotide away. The chain links TRBV5-4 to TRBJ2-5; D not resolved. CDR1 is SGHNT and CDR2 is YYREEE in the germline V gene (reference sequence). V was clipped by 0 bases and J by 11 bases, with 14 bases between them. The CDR3 length is 13 residues. The CDR3 loop is CASSLASENEQYF. The CDR3 DNA is TGTGCCAGCAGCTTGGCCAGCGAGAATGAGCAGTACTTC.

The J gene is TRBJ2-1, the V gene TRBV20-1; unclear D gene. V dropped 3 bases and J dropped 10 bases, with 16 bases sitting between them. The CDR3 contains 13 residues. Germline CDR1 DFQATT, CDR2 SNEGSKA (reference sequence). CDR3: CSASWARAREQFF. Here the CDR3 DNA reads TGCAGTGCTAGTTGGGCTAGGGCCAGGGAGCAGTTCTTC.

The J gene is TRBJ1-5, the V gene TRBV20-1; 9 bases are a match to TRBD1. This CDR3 region has 15 residues. After removal of 1 base from V and 7 bases from J, the junction contained 8 bases not matched to a gene. The germline CDR1 and CDR2 sequences are DFQATT and SNEGSKA (reference sequence). The CDR3 region is CSARVGDRAVQPQHF. Here the CDR3 DNA reads TGCAGTGCTAGAGTCGGGGACAGGGCGGTGCAGCCCCAGCATTTT.

This clonotype was found a few times. The genes are TRBV3-1 and TRBJ2-7, with 8 bases that match TRBD1. CDR1 LGHDT and CDR2 YNNKEL come from the germline V gene (reference sequence). V gave up 3 bases and J gave up 6 bases; unmatched junction bases: 10. This CDR3 is built from 15 residues. Here the CDR3 reads CASSHRQGMSSEQYF. The CDR3 bases are TGTGCCAGCAGCCACAGACAGGGGATGAGTTCCGAGCAGTACTTC.

This chain joins TRBV7-8 and TRBJ2-3; D is ambiguous. V was shortened by 3 bases and J by 2 bases, with 18 bases between the two germline ends. Per the germline V gene, CDR1 is SGHVS and CDR2 is FQNEAQ. The CDR3 extends over 17 amino acids. This chain's CDR3 is CASSLQTDPVNTDTQYF. The CDR3 DNA reads as TGTGCCAGCAGCTTGCAAACCGATCCGGTGAACACAGATACGCAGTATTTT.

This rearrangement joins TRBV5-6 to TRBJ1-2, with D tentatively TRBD1 (6 bases). The V end lost 3 bases, the J end lost 8 bases, and 14 bases lay between the germline ends. From germline, CDR1 is SGHDT and CDR2 YYEEEE. This CDR3 has 13 residues. The CDR3 region has the DNA TGTGCCAGCAGCTGGGGTGCAGGGGACGGCTACACCTTC. As protein: CASSWGAGDGYTF.

This clonotype was detected a few times. This chain connects TRBV5-6 to TRBJ1-5; 10 positions match TRBD1. Trimming at V came to 1 base and at J to 2 bases, leaving 15 bases not matched to a gene. Germline V lookup: CDR1 SGHDT, CDR2 YYEEEE. The CDR3 consists of 20 residues. The CDR3 protein is CASSLLRDRGSENGNQPQHF. The DNA of the CDR3 is TGTGCCAGCAGCTTGCTTCGGGACAGGGGCTCCGAGAATGGCAATCAGCCCCAGCATTTT.

The CDR3 loop reads CSAIPGQGGLEAFF. CDR3 DNA: TGCAGTGCTATACCGGGACAGGGTGGTTTGGAGGCTTTCTTT. The chain combines TRBV20-1 with TRBJ1-1, with 9 bases matching TRBD1. This CDR3 region has 14 residues. Germline lookup yields CDR1 DFQATT and CDR2 SNEGSKA (reference sequence). J lost 11 bases, V lost 4 bases, and 14 bases had no gene match.

This clonotype has only a few counts. As DNA, the CDR3 is TGTGCCAGCAGGCCCTTTACAGGGACTAATGAAAAACTGTTTTTT. Protein sequence: CASRPFTGTNEKLFF. The chain recombines TRBV6-6 with TRBJ1-4, with D possibly being TRBD1 (6 bases). CDR1 and CDR2 (germline): MNHNY, SVGAGI (reference sequence). The V and J ends lost 6 bases and 2 bases respectively, with 13 bases between them. The CDR3 has 15 residues.

This clonotype was seen only a few times. This sequence joins TRBV6-2 or TRBV6-3 and TRBJ1-5, with D possibly matching TRBD1 (6 bases). V lost 6 bases and J 2 bases, leaving 11 bases between the germline ends. CDR3 length: 14 residues. The germline gives CDR1 MNHEY, CDR2 SVGEGT. The CDR3 bases are TGTGCCAGCAGACAGGGCCATGGCAATCAGCCCCAGCATTTT. It yields the protein CASRQGHGNQPQHF.

This clonotype came up a few times. This may arise from a read error, as a much more abundant clone is one base away. This rearrangement joins TRBV5-1 to TRBJ2-1; 8 nucleotides line up with TRBD2. The CDR3 runs to 15 residues. J gave up 6 bases and V 4 bases, and 9 bases lay outside the gene matches. Germline CDR1 and CDR2: SGHRS and YFSETQ. CDR3 residues: CASSGSGNEVNEQFF. The CDR3 nucleotides are TGCGCCAGCAGCGGTAGCGGGAACGAGGTCAATGAGCAGTTCTTC.

On this clonotype itself: A clone one base away is much larger, so this may be a read error. V gene TRBV7-2 combines with J gene TRBJ1-2; D is uncertain. The CDR3 runs 12 residues. Trimming removed 0 bases at V and 9 bases at J, with 8 bases between. Germline V lookup: CDR1 SGHTA, CDR2 FQGNSA. The CDR3 reads CASSLAEWSYTF. CDR3 DNA: TGTGCCAGCAGCTTAGCGGAATGGAGCTACACCTTC.

Concerning this clonotype: Germline and junction disagree at one end, which may indicate a read error. The chain employs TRBV11-1 and TRBJ2-1, with TRBD1 identical over 8 bases. The CDR3 sequence is 16 residues long. Germline-derived CDR1 and CDR2 are SGHAT and FQDESV (reference sequence). CDR3 in amino acids: CASSPWTGREFDERFF. CDR3 nucleotides: TGTGCCAGCAGTCCGTGGACAGGGAGAGAGTTCGATGAGCGGTTCTTC.

The chain couples TRBV20-1 to TRBJ1-4; D is undetermined. Trimming cost V 6 bases and J 6 bases, with 17 bases left between them. The CDR3 has 14 residues. Germline V gene data show CDR1 as DFQATT and CDR2 as SNEGSKA (reference sequence). CDR3 loop: CSASAGSLYEKLFF. The CDR3 nucleotides are TGCAGTGCCTCCGCAGGCTCACTCTATGAAAAACTGTTTTTT.

V is TRBV13 and J is TRBJ2-7; TRBD1 aligns across 10 bases. The CDR3 length is 15 residues. With 5 bases clipped from V and 5 bases from J, the junction kept 9 bases outside the gene matches. Germline V CDR1 and CDR2: PRHDT, FYEKMQ (reference sequence). This CDR3 is CASSTVDRGLNEQYF. CDR3 DNA: TGTGCCAGCAGCACAGTCGACAGGGGGCTAAACGAGCAGTACTTC.

This clonotype occurred a few times. This chain uses TRBV4-2 with TRBJ1-2, with 8 bases that match TRBD1. The CDR3 has 14 residues. J was trimmed by 6 bases and V by 5 bases; bases with no gene match: 8. Per germline, CDR1 LGHNA and CDR2 YNFKEQ. The CDR3 DNA follows: TGTGCCAGCAGCGCCGACCCGGACAGGGATGGCTACACCTTC. Translation gives CASSADPDRDGYTF.

The genes are TRBV9 and TRBJ2-4, with 10 bases matching TRBD2. The germline gives CDR1 SGDLS, CDR2 YYNGEE. With V trimmed by 5 bases and J by 3 bases, 8 bases remained unmatched. The CDR3 runs 16 residues. The CDR3 reads CASRDTSGEDKNIQYF. For the CDR3, the DNA is TGTGCCAGCAGGGATACTAGCGGGGAGGACAAAAACATTCAGTACTTC. The full variable domain, rest sourced from reference TRBV9 and TRBJ2-4, is DSGVTQTPKHLITATGQRVTLRCSPRSGDLSVYWYQQSLDQGLQFLIQYYNGEERAKGNILERFSAQQFPDLHSELNLSSLELGDSALYFCASRDTSGEDKNIQYFGAGTRLSVL.